This T cell receptor (beta chain) was identified during a study of OX40 agonist ivuxolimab in advanced cancers. On the study more broadly: Three dose-escalation patients had partial responses: one with hepatocellular carcinoma and two with cutaneous melanoma.

Autoimmune disease history or systemic immunosuppression disqualified patients. CDR3 length: 11 residues. CDR1 is SNHLY, CDR2 FYNNEI, per germline. Trimming shortened V by 5 bases and J by 6 bases, and 4 bases separated the two germline ends. Clones were sequenced by immunoSEQ multiplex PCR, and TCRdb holds only the in-frame ones, with some missing. The sample lists about 6,000 clones, 75% to 85% occurring once. This clone has only a few counts. The sample was CD4+ or CD8+ T cells sorted from blood, taken in a trial of the OX40 agonist ivuxolimab. The sequence was collected from an adult with an advanced solid tumor such as melanoma, head and neck, liver or kidney cancer. The chain joins TRBV2 to TRBJ2-2; D is unclear. In DNA, the CDR3 is TGTGCCAGCAGTCGACCCGGGGAGCTGTTTTTT. As protein: CASSRPGELFF.